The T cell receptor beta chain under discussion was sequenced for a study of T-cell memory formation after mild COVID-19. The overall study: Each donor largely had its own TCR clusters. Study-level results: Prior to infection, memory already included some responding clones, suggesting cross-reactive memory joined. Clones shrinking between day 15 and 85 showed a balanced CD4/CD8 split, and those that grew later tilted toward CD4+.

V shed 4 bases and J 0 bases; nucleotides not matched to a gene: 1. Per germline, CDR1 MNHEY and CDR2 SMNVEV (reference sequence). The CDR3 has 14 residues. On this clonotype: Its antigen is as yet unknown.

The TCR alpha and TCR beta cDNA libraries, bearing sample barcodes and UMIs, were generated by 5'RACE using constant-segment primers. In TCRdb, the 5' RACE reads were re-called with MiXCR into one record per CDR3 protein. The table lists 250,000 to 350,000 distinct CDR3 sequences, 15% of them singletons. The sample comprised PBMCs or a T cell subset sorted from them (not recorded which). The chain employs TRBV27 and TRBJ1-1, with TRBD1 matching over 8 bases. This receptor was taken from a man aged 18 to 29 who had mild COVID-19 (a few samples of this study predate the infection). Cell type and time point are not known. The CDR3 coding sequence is TGTGCCAGCAGTTCGGACAGGGTGAACACTGAAGCTTTCTTT. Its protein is CASSSDRVNTEAFF.